This is a list of T cell receptor beta chains from one sample in a study of regulatory T cells in long-lasting Graves disease. TCRdb reprocessed the multiplex PCR reads with MiXCR, giving one entry per CDR3 protein. The sample consists of 400,000 to 500,000 distinct CDR3 sequences, about 16% of them appearing once. In addition, the sample was reused for a study of T cells in Graves' hyperthyroidism and ophthalmopathy.

The sequencing used peripheral blood mononuclear cells (PBMCs), collected at new diagnosis, from a patient treated with antithyroid drugs. Source of these receptors: a woman aged 25 to 39 with Graves disease. Each CDR3 is given with its conserved first and last residue. Fields, in order: CDR3 protein, CDR3 DNA, D gene, J gene, V gene, clone size. A D gene is named only where the DNA matches it firmly. Clone size is stated in some rows and not others, as once, few, many or a class when expanded.

CDR3: CTMAESGSSDTQYF; DNA: TGTACGATGGCAGAAAGCGGGAGTTCAGATACGCAGTATTTT; D: TRBD2; J: TRBJ2-3; V: TRBV30; size: -
CDR3: CASSFDSGRAYEQFF; DNA: TGTGCCAGCAGCTTCGATAGCGGGAGGGCTTATGAGCAGTTCTTC; D: TRBD2; J: TRBJ2-1; V: TRBV5-5; size: -
CDR3: CASSPDLGTGTDTQYF; DNA: TGTGCCAGCAGTCCCGACCTCGGGACAGGCACAGATACGCAGTATTTT; D: TRBD1; J: TRBJ2-3; V: TRBV27; size: many
CDR3: CASSLTGESYQPQHF; DNA: TGCGCCAGCAGCTTAACAGGGGAATCCTATCAGCCCCAGCATTTT; D: TRBD1; J: TRBJ1-5; V: TRBV4-1; size: few
CDR3: CASSLTGLYDSPLHF; DNA: TGTGCCAGCAGCTTAACCGGCCTTTATGATTCACCCCTCCACTTT; D: -; J: TRBJ1-6; V: TRBV7-8; size: few
CDR3: CASSFYTNTEAFF; DNA: TGTGCCAGCAGTTTCTATACGAACACTGAAGCTTTCTTT; D: -; J: TRBJ1-1; V: TRBV27; size: many
CDR3: CASSLAQGKETQYF; DNA: TGTGCCAGCAGCTTAGCACAGGGAAAAGAGACCCAGTACTTC; D: -; J: TRBJ2-5; V: TRBV7-9; size: few
CDR3: CASSTPRAPDTEAFF; DNA: TGTGCCAGCAGTACCCCCCGGGCCCCCGACACTGAAGCTTTCTTT; D: -; J: TRBJ1-1; V: TRBV27; size: many
CDR3: CASSGRAGTSGRRTDTQYF; DNA: TGCGCCAGCAGCGGTCGAGCTGGGACTAGCGGGAGGAGGACGGATACGCAGTATTTT; D: TRBD2; J: TRBJ2-3; V: TRBV4-1; size: many
CDR3: CASSWGAHYEQYF; DNA: TGTGCCAGCAGCTGGGGGGCCCACTACGAGCAGTACTTC; D: -; J: TRBJ2-7; V: TRBV5-8; size: many
CDR3: CASSFRQGNNSPLHF; DNA: TGCGCCAGCAGCTTCCGACAGGGGAATAATTCACCCCTCCACTTT; D: TRBD1; J: TRBJ1-6; V: TRBV5-1; size: many
CDR3: CSARFGGSDYNEQFF; DNA: TGCAGTGCTAGATTCGGCGGGAGCGACTACAATGAGCAGTTCTTC; D: TRBD2; J: TRBJ2-1; V: TRBV20-1; size: many
CDR3: CATSDSLPGLAVNDEQFF; DNA: TGTGCCACCAGTGATTCCCTTCCAGGACTAGCTGTGAATGATGAGCAGTTCTTC; D: TRBD2; J: TRBJ2-1; V: TRBV24-1; size: few
CDR3: CSVELQGIHYGYTF; DNA: TGCAGCGTTGAACTACAGGGGATTCACTATGGCTACACCTTC; D: TRBD1; J: TRBJ1-2; V: TRBV29-1; size: few
CDR3: CASSSSYRGFGYTF; DNA: TGTGCCAGCAGTTCCTCCTACAGGGGATTTGGCTACACCTTC; D: TRBD1; J: TRBJ1-2; V: TRBV6-2/TRBV6-3; size: few
CDR3: CASSRSQGADTQYF; DNA: TGTGCCAGCAGCCGCTCGCAGGGGGCTGATACGCAGTATTTT; D: TRBD1; J: TRBJ2-3; V: TRBV7-9; size: many
CDR3: CASSQQGAGEKLFF; DNA: TGTGCCAGCAGTCAACAGGGGGCCGGTGAAAAACTGTTTTTT; D: TRBD1; J: TRBJ1-4; V: TRBV12-3/TRBV12-4; size: many
CDR3: CASTLPWETDTQYF; DNA: TGTGCCAGCACCCTGCCCTGGGAGACAGATACGCAGTATTTT; D: -; J: TRBJ2-3; V: TRBV5-5; size: -
CDR3: CASSPSGAGEKLFF; DNA: TGTGCCAGCAGCCCTAGTGGGGCTGGTGAAAAACTGTTTTTT; D: -; J: TRBJ1-4; V: TRBV7-2; size: -
CDR3: CATSRVRRGDQPQHF; DNA: TGTGCCACCAGCAGAGTAAGAAGGGGCGATCAGCCCCAGCATTTT; D: -; J: TRBJ1-5; V: TRBV15; size: few
CDR3: CASTEAGGSEAFF; DNA: TGTGCCAGCACCGAAGCAGGGGGCTCTGAAGCTTTCTTT; D: TRBD1; J: TRBJ1-1; V: TRBV5-5; size: few
CDR3: CASSEASDRDNYGYTF; DNA: TGTGCCAGCAGTGAAGCATCGGACAGGGACAACTATGGCTACACCTTC; D: TRBD1; J: TRBJ1-2; V: TRBV2; size: many
CDR3: CSARPPASYNEQFF; DNA: TGCAGTGCTAGACCGCCGGCCTCCTACAATGAGCAGTTCTTC; D: -; J: TRBJ2-1; V: TRBV20-1; size: -
CDR3: CASGTEIYEQYF; DNA: TGTGCCAGCGGGACGGAAATATACGAGCAGTACTTC; D: -; J: TRBJ2-7; V: TRBV28; size: many
CDR3: CASSQTSGGTDTQYF; DNA: TGCGCCAGCAGCCAGACTAGCGGAGGCACAGATACGCAGTATTTT; D: TRBD2; J: TRBJ2-3; V: TRBV28; size: many
CDR3: CASRFSEGPNSANTGELFF; DNA: TGCGCCAGCCGCTTCTCCGAGGGACCAAACTCCGCGAACACCGGGGAGCTGTTTTTT; D: -; J: TRBJ2-2; V: TRBV5-1; size: few
CDR3: CASSPPGLKGGTEAFF; DNA: TGTGCCAGCAGCCCGCCCGGGCTTAAGGGTGGCACTGAAGCTTTCTTT; D: -; J: TRBJ1-1; V: TRBV7-9; size: many
CDR3: CASDGLAPTYEQYF; DNA: TGTGCCAGCGACGGACTAGCGCCTACCTACGAGCAGTACTTC; D: TRBD2; J: TRBJ2-7; V: TRBV6-1; size: many
CDR3: CASCEVVYNEQFF; DNA: TGTGCCAGCTGCGAGGTCGTCTACAATGAGCAGTTCTTC; D: -; J: TRBJ2-1; V: TRBV5-8; size: few
CDR3: CASSLTRGTQYF; DNA: TGTGCCAGCAGTTTAACCCGGGGGACCCAGTACTTC; D: -; J: TRBJ2-5; V: TRBV28; size: -
CDR3: CSVEPQLSGNTIYF; DNA: TGCAGCGTTGAACCACAACTCTCTGGAAACACCATATATTTT; D: -; J: TRBJ1-3; V: TRBV29-1; size: many
CDR3: CASSPWGQGVTDTQYF; DNA: TGTGCCAGCTCACCATGGGGACAGGGAGTCACAGATACGCAGTATTTT; D: TRBD1; J: TRBJ2-3; V: TRBV18; size: few
CDR3: CASSTLWTGPNYGYTF; DNA: TGTGCCAGTAGTACCCTTTGGACAGGGCCGAACTATGGCTACACCTTC; D: TRBD1; J: TRBJ1-2; V: TRBV19; size: few
CDR3: CASSPPGQGVNQPQHF; DNA: TGTGCCAGCAGTCCCCCGGGACAGGGAGTCAATCAGCCCCAGCATTTT; D: TRBD1; J: TRBJ1-5; V: TRBV12-3/TRBV12-4; size: many
CDR3: CSARDPGLAYEQYF; DNA: TGCAGTGCTAGAGATCCGGGACTAGCCTACGAGCAGTACTTC; D: TRBD2; J: TRBJ2-7; V: TRBV20-1; size: few
CDR3: CSALQGEAQPQHF; DNA: TGCAGTGCCCTGCAGGGAGAGGCTCAGCCCCAGCATTTT; D: -; J: TRBJ1-5; V: TRBV20-1; size: -
CDR3: CATSDYRAEKTQYF; DNA: TGTGCCACCAGTGACTACAGGGCGGAGAAGACCCAGTACTTC; D: -; J: TRBJ2-5; V: TRBV24-1; size: many
CDR3: CASSLATSPHTIYF; DNA: TGCGCCAGCAGCTTGGCCACCAGCCCTCACACCATATATTTT; D: -; J: TRBJ1-3; V: TRBV5-1; size: few
CDR3: CASSLELRGNTQYF; DNA: TGTGCCAGCAGCTTGGAGCTGCGGGGGAATACGCAGTATTTT; D: TRBD2; J: TRBJ2-3; V: TRBV5-4; size: many
CDR3: CASSVSGRRDTEAFF; DNA: TGTGCCAGCAGTGTTTCGGGTAGGCGTGACACTGAAGCTTTCTTT; D: -; J: TRBJ1-1; V: TRBV2; size: many
CDR3: CAISGTNTEAFF; DNA: TGTGCCATCAGTGGGACGAACACTGAAGCTTTCTTT; D: -; J: TRBJ1-1; V: TRBV10-3; size: few
CDR3: CSARVAGSVTGELFF; DNA: TGCAGTGCTAGAGTTGCGGGATCGGTCACCGGGGAGCTGTTTTTT; D: -; J: TRBJ2-2; V: TRBV20-1; size: -
CDR3: CASSSDGVGNQPQHF; DNA: TGCGCCAGCAGCTCAGATGGTGTGGGCAATCAGCCCCAGCATTTT; D: -; J: TRBJ1-5; V: TRBV4-1; size: many
CDR3: CASSLLGASGGLGEQYF; DNA: TGTGCCAGCAGCCTCCTTGGAGCCAGCGGAGGCCTAGGGGAGCAGTACTTC; D: -; J: TRBJ2-7; V: TRBV6-1; size: many
CDR3: CASSVDGSYYGYTF; DNA: TGTGCCAGCAGCGTAGATGGCAGCTACTATGGCTACACCTTC; D: -; J: TRBJ1-2; V: TRBV9; size: -
CDR3: CASSPLGSPLHF; DNA: TGTGCCAGCAGTCCCCTGGGATCACCCCTCCACTTT; D: -; J: TRBJ1-6; V: TRBV27; size: many
CDR3: CATTDWDGTEAFF; DNA: TGTGCCACCACCGACTGGGACGGTACTGAAGCTTTCTTT; D: -; J: TRBJ1-1; V: TRBV24-1; size: -
CDR3: CATQGGAEGQPQHF; DNA: TGCGCCACCCAGGGGGGGGCGGAGGGTCAGCCCCAGCATTTT; D: TRBD1; J: TRBJ1-5; V: TRBV10-1; size: many
CDR3: CASSHGGRDEQYF; DNA: TGTGCCAGCAGCCACGGCGGGAGGGATGAGCAGTACTTC; D: TRBD2; J: TRBJ2-7; V: TRBV4-2; size: many
CDR3: CSADLVGLSTDTQYF; DNA: TGCAGCGCCGATCTAGTGGGGCTTAGCACAGATACGCAGTATTTT; D: -; J: TRBJ2-3; V: TRBV29-1; size: -
CDR3: CASKPRGGNLRADTQYF; DNA: TGTGCCAGCAAACCTAGGGGGGGGAATCTTCGCGCAGATACGCAGTATTTT; D: -; J: TRBJ2-3; V: TRBV6-1; size: -
CDR3: CSARVLAGDLGELFF; DNA: TGCAGTGCTAGAGTATTGGCGGGAGACCTGGGGGAGCTGTTTTTT; D: TRBD2; J: TRBJ2-2; V: TRBV20-1; size: -
CDR3: CASSQDPSSGSYNEQFF; DNA: TGCGCCAGCAGCCAAGATCCCAGTAGCGGCTCCTACAATGAGCAGTTCTTC; D: -; J: TRBJ2-1; V: TRBV4-3; size: -
CDR3: CASTNFGYNEQFF; DNA: TGTGCCAGCACCAACTTCGGGTACAATGAGCAGTTCTTC; D: -; J: TRBJ2-1; V: TRBV7-8; size: few
CDR3: CAWTRDSYNEQFF; DNA: TGTGCCTGGACAAGGGACTCCTACAATGAGCAGTTCTTC; D: -; J: TRBJ2-1; V: TRBV30; size: many
CDR3: CASSLETSGRTGELFF; DNA: TGCGCCAGCAGCCTGGAGACTAGCGGGAGAACCGGGGAGCTGTTTTTT; D: TRBD2; J: TRBJ2-2; V: TRBV5-1; size: many
CDR3: CASSSLRDSQETQYF; DNA: TGTGCCAGCAGTTCTCTCCGCGACAGTCAAGAGACCCAGTACTTC; D: -; J: TRBJ2-5; V: TRBV28; size: many